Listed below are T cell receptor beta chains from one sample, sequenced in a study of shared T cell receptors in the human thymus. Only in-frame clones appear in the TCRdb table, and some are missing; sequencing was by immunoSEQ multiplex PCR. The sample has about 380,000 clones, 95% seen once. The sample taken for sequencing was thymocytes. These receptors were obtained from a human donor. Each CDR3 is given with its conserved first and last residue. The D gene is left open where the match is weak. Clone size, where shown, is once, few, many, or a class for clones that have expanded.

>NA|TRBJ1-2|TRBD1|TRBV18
TGTGCCAGCTCACTTCAGACAGGGAGAAACTATGGCTACACCTTC
CASSLQTGRNYGYTF
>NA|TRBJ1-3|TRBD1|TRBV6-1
TGTGCCAGCAGTGAAGGAGGGGAAGACAGGGGGTACTCTGGAAACACCATATATTTT
CASSEGGEDRGYSGNTIYF
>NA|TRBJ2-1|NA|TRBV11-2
TGTGCCAGCAGCGCTCGGGAGCCCTACAATGAGCAGTTCTTC
CASSAREPYNEQFF
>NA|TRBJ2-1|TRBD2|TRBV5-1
TGCGCCAGCAGCTTGCCCGGACTAGCTTCGAGCTCCTACAATGAGCAGTTCTTC
CASSLPGLASSSYNEQFF
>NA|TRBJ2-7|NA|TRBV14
TGTGCCAGCAGCCCAAAGACCCCCGAGGACGGAGACTCCTACGAGCAGTACTTC
CASSPKTPEDGDSYEQYF
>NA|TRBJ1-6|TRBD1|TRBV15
TGTGCCACCAGCAGAGATATCTCCGGGACAGATAATTCACCCCTCCACTTT
CATSRDISGTDNSPLHF
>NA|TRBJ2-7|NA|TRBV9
TGTGCCAGCAGCGTAGCTACAGGTGGGTCAGAGTACGAGCAGTACTTC
CASSVATGGSEYEQYF
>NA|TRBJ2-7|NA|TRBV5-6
TGTGCCAGCAGCGCGACACAGGGTGGGGGCCGCAACGAGCAGTACTTC
CASSATQGGGRNEQYF
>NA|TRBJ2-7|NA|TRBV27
TGTGCCAGCAGTTTATGGCGTTTTCCCTACGAGCAGTACTTC
CASSLWRFPYEQYF
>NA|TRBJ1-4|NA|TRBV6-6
TGTGCCAGCAGCCCCAGGTATTGGGGTGAAAAACTGTTTTTT
CASSPRYWGEKLFF
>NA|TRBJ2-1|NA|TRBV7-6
TGTGCCAGCAGCTTAAGCGACGAGCAGTTCTTC
CASSLSDEQFF
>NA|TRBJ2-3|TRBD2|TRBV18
TGTGCCAGCTCAGTGACTAGCGGGAGCGCAGATACGCAGTATTTT
CASSVTSGSADTQYF
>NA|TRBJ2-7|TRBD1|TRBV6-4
TGTGCCAGCAGCCTGGGACAGCCTACCTCCTACGAGCAGTACTTC
CASSLGQPTSYEQYF
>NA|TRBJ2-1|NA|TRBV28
TGTGCCAGCAGTTTGCCCCCCACGCACGATGAGCAGTTCTTC
CASSLPPTHDEQFF
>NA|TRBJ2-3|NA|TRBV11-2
TGTGCCAGCCGCCCAGTTAGGACGGGGGATACGCAGTATTTT
CASRPVRTGDTQYF
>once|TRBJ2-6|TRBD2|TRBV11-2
TGTGCCAGCAGCACCAATTTAAGTCTCGGGAGGGCTGGGGCCAACGTCCTGACTTTC
CASSTNLSLGRAGANVLTF